The sequence of this T cell receptor (beta chain) was determined in a study of post-analysis software for immune sequencing data. Prepared TCR beta cDNA libraries contained unique molecular identifiers. From the PCR reads, TCRdb called clonotypes with MiXCR, one entry per CDR3 protein. The sample includes 750,000 to 950,000 distinct CDR3 sequences, 46% of them seen just once. The specimen was blood. This TCR came from a girl aged 10 to 17 with multiple sclerosis.

CDR3 sequence reads: CSVEGWDGFDTEAFF. The CDR3 nucleotides are TGCAGCGTTGAAGGTTGGGACGGGTTTGACACTGAAGCTTTCTTT. The chain joins TRBV29-1 to TRBJ1-1; D possibly corresponds to TRBD1 (5 bases). This CDR3 has 15 amino acids. Germline CDR1 SQVTM, CDR2 ANQGSEA. The V and J ends lost 1 base and 3 bases respectively, with 15 bases between them. Looking up the rest from reference TRBV29-1 and TRBJ1-1 gives the full variable domain: SAVISQKPSRDICQRGTSLTIQCQVDSQVTMMFWYRQQPGQSLTLIATANQGSEATYESGFVIDKFPISRPNLTFSTLTVSNMSPEDSSIYLCSVEGWDGFDTEAFFGQGTRLTVV.